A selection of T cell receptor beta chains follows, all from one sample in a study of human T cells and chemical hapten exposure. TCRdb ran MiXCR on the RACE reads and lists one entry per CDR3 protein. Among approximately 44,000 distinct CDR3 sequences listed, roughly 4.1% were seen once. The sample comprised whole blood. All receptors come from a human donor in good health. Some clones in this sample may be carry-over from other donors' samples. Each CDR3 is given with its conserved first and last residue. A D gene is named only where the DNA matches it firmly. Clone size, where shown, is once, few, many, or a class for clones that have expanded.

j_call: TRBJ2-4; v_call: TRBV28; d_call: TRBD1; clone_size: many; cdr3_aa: CASSSRTGGTNKNIQYF; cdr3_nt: TGTGCCAGCAGTTCGAGGACAGGGGGGACTAACAAAAACATTCAGTACTTC
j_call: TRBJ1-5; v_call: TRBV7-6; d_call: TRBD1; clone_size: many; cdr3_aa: CASSPKTGTRPQHF; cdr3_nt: TGTGCCAGCAGCCCAAAGACAGGGACGAGGCCCCAGCATTTT
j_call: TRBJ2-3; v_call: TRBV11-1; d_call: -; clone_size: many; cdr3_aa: CASSLAEQDTQYF; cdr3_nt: TGTGCCAGCAGCTTAGCGGAGCAAGATACGCAGTATTTT
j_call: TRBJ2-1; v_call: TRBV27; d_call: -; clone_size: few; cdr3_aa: CASSGAWGLNNEQFF; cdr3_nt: TGTGCCAGTTCTGGAGCATGGGGATTGAACAATGAGCAGTTCTTC
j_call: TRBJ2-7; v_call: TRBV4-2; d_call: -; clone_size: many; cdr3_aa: CASSSTGVVVYEQYF; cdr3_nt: TGTGCCAGCAGCTCAACGGGGGTAGTGGTCTACGAGCAGTACTTC
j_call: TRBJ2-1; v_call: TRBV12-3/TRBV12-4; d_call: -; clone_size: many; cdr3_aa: CASSFSGNEQFF; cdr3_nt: TGTGCCAGCAGTTTTTCGGGCAATGAGCAGTTCTTC
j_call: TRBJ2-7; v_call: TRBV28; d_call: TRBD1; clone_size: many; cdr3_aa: CASRRAGTGSYEQYF; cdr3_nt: TGTGCCAGCAGACGGGCCGGGACAGGGTCCTACGAGCAGTACTTC
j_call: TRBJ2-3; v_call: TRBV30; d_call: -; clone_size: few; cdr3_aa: CAWTDGGSDTQYF; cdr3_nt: TGTGCCTGGACGGACGGCGGATCAGATACGCAGTATTTT
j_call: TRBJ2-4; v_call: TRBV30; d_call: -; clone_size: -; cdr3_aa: CAWKGIQKNIQYF; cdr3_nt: TGTGCCTGGAAGGGTATACAGAAAAACATTCAGTACTTC
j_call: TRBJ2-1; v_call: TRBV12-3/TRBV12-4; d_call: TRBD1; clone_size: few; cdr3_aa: CASSSPGTGTYNEQFF; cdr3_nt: TGTGCCAGCAGTTCCCCGGGGACAGGGACCTACAATGAGCAGTTCTTC